This T cell receptor beta chain was identified in a study of T-cell reconstitution after alpha-beta-depleted transplantation in children. This clonotype turned up a few times. Unique molecular identifiers were incorporated during preparation of the TCRbeta library. TCRdb recomputed calls from the PCR reads with MiXCR, one row per CDR3 protein. In the table there are roughly 350,000 distinct CDR3 sequences, over 9% of which are singletons. Specimen: PBMCs from the stem cell graft donor, collected from the stem cell graft. The TCR originated in a human donor who donated a stem cell graft to a child with acute lymphoblastic leukemia.

The chain's CDR3 is CSARDPFFGQETQYF. Written as DNA, the CDR3 is TGCAGTGCTAGAGACCCCTTCTTTGGGCAAGAGACCCAGTACTTC. V gene TRBV20-1 combines with J gene TRBJ2-5; D call uncertain. The CDR3 length is 15 residues. Germline V lookup: CDR1 DFQATT, CDR2 SNEGSKA (reference sequence). V lost 0 bases and J lost 2, with 13 bases in between.